These 20 T cell receptor beta chains were sequenced from one sample in a study of OX40 agonist ivuxolimab in advanced cancers. Only in-frame clones appear in the TCRdb table, and some are missing; sequencing was by immunoSEQ multiplex PCR. The sample shows 74,000 or so clones, around 85% of them seen only once. The input for sequencing was CD4+ or CD8+ T cells sorted from blood, taken in a trial of the OX40 agonist ivuxolimab. The receptors come from an adult with an advanced solid tumor such as melanoma, head and neck, liver or kidney cancer.

This rearrangement joins TRBV19 to TRBJ2-2; D not resolved. The CDR3 runs to 14 residues. CDR1 LNHDA and CDR2 SQIVND come from the germline V gene (reference sequence). The germline V and J ends were trimmed by 1 base and 4 bases, with 7 bases remaining between them. This CDR3 reads CASSIAGFTGELFF. The CDR3 DNA sequence: TGTGCCAGTAGTATAGCGGGCTTCACCGGGGAGCTGTTTTTT.

The rearrangement links TRBV12-1 to TRBJ2-7. TRBV12-1 is a recognized pseudogene. The CDR3 has 15 residues. DNA for the CDR3: TGTGCCAGCAGCTTTGAGGGGACGAGCTCCTACGAGCAGTACTTC. Amino acids: CASSFEGTSSYEQYF.

This clone has only a few counts. The J gene is TRBJ2-7, the V gene TRBV5-1; 10 nucleotides agree with TRBD2. The ends lost 0 bases at V and 12 bases at J; junction bases unmatched: 9. The CDR3 is 14 residues long. From germline, CDR1 is SGHRS and CDR2 YFSETQ. The DNA for the CDR3 is TGCGCCAGCAGCTTGGAAGGACTAGCGGAGCCTGCGTACTTC. This gives the protein CASSLEGLAEPAYF.

This rearrangement joins TRBV6-5 to TRBJ2-7; unclear D gene. The CDR3 length is 15 residues. V was clipped by 0 bases and J by 6 bases, with 15 bases between them. Looked up from germline, CDR1 is MNHEY and CDR2 is SVGAGI. The CDR3: CASSYSGSILREQYF. The CDR3 DNA reads as TGTGCCAGCAGTTACTCTGGCAGTATCTTGCGCGAGCAGTACTTC.

The rearrangement uses TRBV6-5 and TRBJ2-1; 7 bases align to TRBD2. V was clipped by 5 bases and J by 14 bases; unmatched bases: 9. This CDR3 is built from 12 residues. Per germline, CDR1 MNHEY and CDR2 SVGAGI. CDR3 amino acids: CASSDTSVWEFF. The DNA of the CDR3 is TGTGCCAGCAGTGATACTAGCGTCTGGGAGTTCTTC.

The chain links TRBV6-1 to TRBJ1-3; 9 bases match TRBD1. This CDR3 contains 15 residues. Germline V gives CDR1 MNHNS, CDR2 SASEGT. The junction had 3 bases not matched to a gene; V was cut back by 6 bases and J by 0 bases. This CDR3 is CASSKGQGSGNTIYF. CDR3 coding DNA: TGTGCCAGCAGCAAGGGACAGGGCTCTGGAAACACCATATATTTT.

J is TRBJ1-5 and V is TRBV18; 9 bases are a match to TRBD1. Germline V gene data show CDR1 as KGHSH and CDR2 as LQKENI. The CDR3 spans 14 residues. The trim removed 2 bases at V and 7 bases at J, leaving 3 bases unmatched. Here the CDR3 reads CASSPKGQGQPQHF. The CDR3 DNA follows: TGTGCCAGCTCACCAAAGGGACAGGGCCAGCCCCAGCATTTT.

This chain uses TRBV13 with TRBJ2-1; D call uncertain. CDR3 length: 16 amino acids. V lost 5 bases to trimming and J lost 0 bases, with 14 bases between them. Germline CDR1 PRHDT, CDR2 FYEKMQ (reference sequence). This chain's CDR3 is CASSPWTASSYNEQFF. The CDR3 DNA is TGTGCCAGCAGCCCCTGGACCGCTAGCTCCTACAATGAGCAGTTCTTC.

The chain has TRBV6-4 and TRBJ2-3, with D possibly being TRBD2 (7 bases). Trimming removed 2 bases at V and 6 bases at J, with 9 bases between. The CDR3 is made up of 13 amino acids. Germline assignment: CDR1 MRHNA and CDR2 SNTAGT. The CDR3 here is CASSDRGGDTQYF. DNA of the CDR3: TGTGCCAGCAGTGACCGCGGGGGCGATACGCAGTATTTT.

This chain links TRBV15 with TRBJ2-1; 8 nucleotides align to TRBD2. The germline V gene has CDR1 LNHNV and CDR2 YYDKDF (reference sequence). The trim removed 0 bases at V and 7 bases at J, leaving 8 bases unmatched. The CDR3 sequence is 16 residues long. In nucleotides, the CDR3 is TGTGCCACCAGCAGAGATCGACGGGAGGGCCGGAATGAGCAGTTCTTC. This codes for CATSRDRREGRNEQFF.

Here the CDR3 reads CASSLDFYEQYF. The CDR3 DNA follows: TGCGCCAGCAGCTTGGATTTTTACGAGCAGTACTTC. The chain employs TRBV5-1 and TRBJ2-7; unclear D gene. Germline CDR1 SGHRS, CDR2 YFSETQ. This CDR3 has 12 residues. Trimming took 0 bases from V and 4 from J, leaving 5 bases between them.

The CDR3 DNA reads TGTGCCAGCTCACCGCCATCCGGGGCCAACGTCCTGACTTTC. Its protein is CASSPPSGANVLTF. The V call is TRBV18, the J call TRBJ2-6, with D hard to call. V was pared by 3 bases and J by 4 bases, with 7 bases between. The germline V gene has CDR1 KGHSH and CDR2 LQKENI. The CDR3 has 14 amino acids.

V usage is TRBV5-1 and J usage is TRBJ1-5; D uncertain. This CDR3 contains 14 residues. Germline CDR1 is SGHRS and CDR2 is YFSETQ. Trimming shortened V by 0 bases and J by 3 bases, and 7 bases separated the two germline ends. CDR3 loop: CASSLDGVNQPQHF. CDR3 nucleotides: TGCGCCAGCAGCTTGGACGGTGTCAATCAGCCCCAGCATTTT.

The V and J genes are TRBV19 and TRBJ1-1, with D possibly TRBD1 on 5 matching bases. This CDR3 contains 13 residues. Germline V CDR1 and CDR2: LNHDA, SQIVND (reference sequence). The V end was cut by 4 bases, the J end by 4 bases, with 10 bases between. The CDR3 coding sequence is TGTGCCAGTAGTACCAGGGAGTCCACTGAAGCTTTCTTT. Protein: CASSTRESTEAFF.

The chain combines TRBV6-5 with TRBJ2-7; D unclear. Germline V gene data show CDR1 as MNHEY and CDR2 as SVGAGI. The CDR3 has 13 amino acids. The V and J ends lost 0 bases and 2 bases respectively, with 5 bases between them. CDR3 DNA: TGTGCCAGCAGTTACTCGAGGACCTACGAGCAGTACTTC. Translation gives CASSYSRTYEQYF.

A single count supports this clone. J is TRBJ2-3 and V is TRBV9, with unresolved D. CDR1 and CDR2 (germline): SGDLS, YYNGEE. Trimming left V 4 bases short and J 6 bases short, with 6 bases between. This CDR3 spans 11 amino acids. The CDR3 reads CASSFGDTQYF. The CDR3 DNA reads as TGTGCCAGCAGCTTTGGCGATACGCAGTATTTT.

The chain has TRBV18 and TRBJ1-2, with a possible D match to TRBD1 (6 bases). The CDR3 has 15 amino acids. Deletions cut 4 bases from V and 0 bases from J, with 12 bases between. Germline CDR1 reads KGHSH; CDR2 reads LQKENI. CDR3 protein: CASSLTGTTNYGYTF. The CDR3 DNA follows: TGTGCCAGCTCACTAACCGGGACAACTAACTATGGCTACACCTTC.

This clone was observed once. The chain employs TRBV28 and TRBJ2-6; D remains unclear. This CDR3 has 16 residues. Between the trimmed V and J ends, which lost 9 bases and 0 bases, there was a span of 15 bases. Germline CDR1 is MDHEN and CDR2 is SYDVKM. The DNA for the CDR3 is TGTGCCAGTTCATCAGTCAGGAGCTCTGGGGCCAACGTCCTGACTTTC. It is translated as CASSSVRSSGANVLTF.

The chain combines TRBV5-1 with TRBJ2-7; D unresolved. CDR3 length: 12 residues. Trimming pared 4 bases from V and 4 bases from J, leaving 9 bases between. In germline, CDR1 is SGHRS, CDR2 YFSETQ. The CDR3 region is CASSLGQYEQYF. In DNA form, the CDR3 reads TGCGCCAGCAGCCTGGGCCAATACGAGCAGTACTTC.

For the CDR3, the DNA is TGTGCCAGCAGTGAGACTCTGTCCGGTAACTATGGCTACACCTTC. It codes for CASSETLSGNYGYTF. The chain recombines TRBV6-1 with TRBJ1-2; D is ambiguous. CDR1 and CDR2 from the germline V gene are MNHNS and SASEGT. V gave up 3 bases and J gave up 1 base, with 12 bases separating them. CDR3 length equals 15 residues.